The 13 T cell receptor beta chains given below trace back to one sample, sequenced in a study of identical twins. One entry per CDR3 protein results from TCRdb running MiXCR on the 5' RACE reads. The sample lists 200,000 to 250,000 distinct CDR3 sequences, approximately 8% occurring once. The data were also submitted as part of a second study, on yellow fever vaccine responses in identical twins.

What was sequenced was CD8+ T cells sorted from blood. The receptor set was obtained from a young woman in good health.

This clonotype was picked up a small number of times. The rearrangement links TRBV23-1 to TRBJ2-7, with 7 bases fitting TRBD1. TRBV23-1 falls under the ORF class, with uncertain function. The trim removed 8 bases at V and 7 bases at J, leaving 14 bases unmatched. The CDR3 has 14 amino acids. The CDR3 spells CASGTDPSGWEQYV. DNA of the CDR3: TGCGCCAGCGGGACAGACCCTTCTGGGTGGGAGCAGTACGTC.

This clonotype has only a few counts. DNA of the CDR3: TGTGCCAGCAGCAATTCCGGGACAGGACACTCCTACGAGCAGTACTTC. It yields the protein CASSNSGTGHSYEQYF. V and J are TRBV7-9 and TRBJ2-7, with TRBD1 matching 8 bases. This CDR3 has 16 residues. Trimming removed 5 bases from V and 0 bases from J; junction bases left unmatched: 9. From germline, CDR1 is SEHNR and CDR2 FQNEAQ (reference sequence).

This clonotype was counted many times. The chain couples TRBV20-1 to TRBJ2-1, with D possibly being TRBD2 (5 bases). The CDR3 covers 14 residues. The V and J ends lost 5 bases and 0 bases respectively, with 11 bases between them. Germline CDR1 DFQATT, CDR2 SNEGSKA (reference sequence). CDR3 sequence: CSASGSSSYNEQFF. CDR3 in DNA: TGCAGTGCTTCGGGGTCTAGCTCCTACAATGAGCAGTTCTTC.

The chain couples TRBV20-1 to TRBJ2-7, with 10 bases aligning to TRBD2. The ends lost 6 bases at V and 1 base at J; junction bases unmatched: 6. The CDR3 is made up of 14 amino acids. In germline, CDR1 is DFQATT, CDR2 SNEGSKA (reference sequence). CDR3 DNA: TGCAGTGCACATACTAGCGGGATATCCTACGAGCAGTACGTC. This translates into CSAHTSGISYEQYV.

This clonotype was detected a few times. CDR3 protein: CASSLTEGSGNTIYF. Here the CDR3 DNA reads TGTGCCAGCAGTTTAACTGAGGGTTCTGGAAACACCATATATTTT. The V call is TRBV27, the J call TRBJ1-3; no clear D gene. Germline CDR1 MNHEY, CDR2 SMNVEV (reference sequence). V was pared by 2 bases and J by 1 base, with 9 bases between. The CDR3 extends over 15 amino acids.

This clonotype turned up a few times. V gene TRBV12-3 or TRBV12-4 combines with J gene TRBJ2-3; D ambiguous. V lost 6 bases and J 4 bases, leaving 5 bases between the germline ends. This CDR3 region has 11 residues. CDR3 region: CASRTSDTQYF. In DNA, the CDR3 is TGTGCCAGCAGGACCTCAGATACGCAGTATTTT.

Ten or more counts support this clonotype. The gene calls are TRBV9 and TRBJ1-2; D is unresolved. Germline V gene data show CDR1 as SGDLS and CDR2 as YYNGEE. This CDR3 is 14 amino acids long. V was cut by 2 bases and J by 2 bases, with 10 bases left in between. CDR3 sequence reads: CASSVEDGNYGYTF. Written as DNA, the CDR3 is TGTGCCAGCAGCGTCGAGGACGGAAACTATGGCTACACCTTC.

This clonotype was picked up many times. The chain employs TRBV6-5 and TRBJ2-1; tentatively, D is TRBD1 (5 bases). Trimming cost V 10 bases and J 2 bases, with 9 bases left between them. The CDR3 loop spans 12 amino acids. The V gene's germline CDR1 is MNHEY and CDR2 SVGAGI. CDR3 nucleotides: TGTGCCACAGGGCTAGCCTACAATGAGCAGTTCTTC. This sequence encodes CATGLAYNEQFF.

The chain recombines TRBV6-2 or TRBV6-3 with TRBJ2-5, with D possibly TRBD2 on 6 matching bases. V lost 5 bases, J lost 3 bases, and 37 bases lay in between. The CDR3 is made up of 22 amino acids. Looked up from germline, CDR1 is MNHEY and CDR2 is SVGEGT. DNA of the CDR3: TGTGCCAGCAGTACGCAAGTTGTTGTTCTAGCGCAAGTTGGTTACGGGAAAGAGACCCAGTACTTC. The encoded protein is CASSTQVVVLAQVGYGKETQYF.

This clonotype has a count of ten or more. This sequence joins TRBV10-3 and TRBJ2-7, with a possible D match to TRBD1 (6 bases). Trimming cost V 3 bases and J 3 bases, with 9 bases left between them. The CDR3 runs to 13 residues. The V gene's germline CDR1 is ENHRY and CDR2 SYGVKD. The CDR3 loop is CAISDKDSYEQYF. CDR3 bases: TGTGCCATCAGTGACAAGGACAGCTACGAGCAGTACTTC.

This clonotype has only a few counts. This sequence joins TRBV2 and TRBJ2-2, with D possibly TRBD1 on 5 matching bases. The CDR3 is 16 residues long. The V gene lost 6 bases and the J gene lost 5 bases, with 19 bases spanning the gap. The germline V gene encodes CDR1 SNHLY and CDR2 FYNNEI. The CDR3: CASRTSRQGETGELFF. CDR3 DNA sequence: TGTGCCAGCAGAACCTCCCGGCAGGGCGAGACCGGGGAGCTGTTTTTT. Filled out from reference TRBV2 and TRBJ2-2, the complete variable domain reads EPEVTQTPSHQVTQMGQEVILRCVPISNHLYFYWYRQILGQKVEFLVSFYNNEISEKSEIFDDQFSVERPDGSNFTLKIRSTKLEDSAMYFCASRTSRQGETGELFFGEGSRLTVL.

This clonotype was counted ten times or more. The chain has TRBV5-6 and TRBJ1-2, with D uncertain. Germline V gene sequence: CDR1 SGHDT, CDR2 YYEEEE. There are 17 residues in the CDR3. The V end was cut by 1 base, the J end by 4 bases, with 20 bases between. CDR3 loop: CASSLRYQIPGLYGYTF. The CDR3 DNA is TGTGCCAGCAGCTTGCGCTATCAGATACCGGGTCTCTATGGCTACACCTTC.

This clonotype has only a few counts. This chain links TRBV5-1 with TRBJ2-1; 10 nucleotides match TRBD1. The junction had 4 bases not matched to a gene; V was cut back by 4 bases and J by 3 bases. The CDR3 length is 15 residues. Germline assignment: CDR1 SGHRS and CDR2 YFSETQ. CDR3 in DNA: TGCGCCAGCAGCGGGGGACAGGGGTTCTACAATGAGCAGTTCTTC. As protein: CASSGGQGFYNEQFF.